What follows is one T cell receptor (beta chain) and its context. No antigen is known for it. Every specimen held between about 0.9-10 million cryopreserved PBMC. These were thawed and washed before DNA extraction. Investigators performed immunoSEQ version v3.0 at survey level. Only in-frame clones appear in the TCRdb table, and some are missing; sequencing was by immunoSEQ multiplex PCR. The repertoire holds 15,000 to 20,000 clones, with roughly 80% as singletons. This sample is drawn from a study of long-term antiretroviral therapy in people with HIV. The study's findings and limits: The blood, collected between about 2004 and 2017, was possibly taken under older ART regimens.

Sequenced here: unsorted PBMCs, sampled 0.9 years after starting antiretroviral therapy. The TCR originated in a man between 18 and 29 years old with HIV.

Here the CDR3 reads CASPLNTGELFF. The DNA for the CDR3 is TGTGCCAGCCCCCTGAACACCGGGGAGCTGTTTTTT. The gene calls are TRBV11-2 and TRBJ2-2; D is unresolved. The CDR3 totals 12 residues. Trimming shortened V by 8 bases and J by 1 base, and 5 bases separated the two germline ends. In germline, CDR1 is SGHAT, CDR2 FQNNGV.